This TCR beta chain was sequenced in a study of blood T cell repertoires in COVID-19. At the level of the study: Samples of COVID-19 (acute and convalescent) were obtained from the United States, Italy and Spain. From T cells, B-cell-depleted T cells, or PBMCs came the material, which was cDNA or gDNA.

The method was immunoSEQ multiplex PCR; TCRdb's version includes in-frame clones alone and lacks a portion of them. The table lists roughly 400,000 clones, 90% of them singletons, with under 0.7% in the top ten. Germline values: CDR1 SGHTA, CDR2 FQGTGA. After removal of 1 base from V and 5 bases from J, the junction contained 9 bases not matched to a gene. The CDR3 is 17 residues long. Which cohort a participant joined came from the clinical history participants gave. Symptom resolution, clearance, or two negative PCRs marked the recovered donors of Cohort 3. The sequenced sample consisted of PBMCs or T cells enriched from blood (not recorded which). This clonotype was obtained from a man younger than 30 who had recovered from COVID-19. This sequence joins TRBV7-3 and TRBJ2-1; 9 nucleotides match TRBD2. The CDR3 coding sequence is TGTGCCAGCAGCTTAATGGGTCGCGGGAGGGCCCACAATGAGCAGTTCTTC. Amino acid sequence: CASSLMGRGRAHNEQFF.